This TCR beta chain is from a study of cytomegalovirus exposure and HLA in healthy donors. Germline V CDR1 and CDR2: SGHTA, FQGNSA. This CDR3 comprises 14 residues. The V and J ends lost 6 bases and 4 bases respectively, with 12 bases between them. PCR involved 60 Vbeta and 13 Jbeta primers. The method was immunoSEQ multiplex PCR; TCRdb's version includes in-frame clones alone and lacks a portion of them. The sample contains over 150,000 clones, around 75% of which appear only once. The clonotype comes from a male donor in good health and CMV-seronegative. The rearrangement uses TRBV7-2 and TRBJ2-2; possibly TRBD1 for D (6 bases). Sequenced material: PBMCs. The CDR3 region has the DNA TGTGCCAGCAGAGAGAACAGGGTCACCGGGGAGCTGTTTTTT. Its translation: CASRENRVTGELFF.